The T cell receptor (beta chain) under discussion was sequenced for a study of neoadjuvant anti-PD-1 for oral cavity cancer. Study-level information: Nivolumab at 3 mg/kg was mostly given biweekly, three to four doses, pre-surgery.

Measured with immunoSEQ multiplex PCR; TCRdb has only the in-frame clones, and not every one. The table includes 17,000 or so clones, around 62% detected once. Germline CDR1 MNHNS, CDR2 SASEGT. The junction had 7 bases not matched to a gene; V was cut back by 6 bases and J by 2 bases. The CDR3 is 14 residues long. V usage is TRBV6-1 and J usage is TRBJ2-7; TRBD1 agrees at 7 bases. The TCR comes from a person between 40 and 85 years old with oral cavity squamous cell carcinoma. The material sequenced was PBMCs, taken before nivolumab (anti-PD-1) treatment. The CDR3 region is CASSTRDSPYEQYF. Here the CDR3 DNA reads TGTGCCAGCAGCACCCGGGACAGTCCCTACGAGCAGTACTTC.